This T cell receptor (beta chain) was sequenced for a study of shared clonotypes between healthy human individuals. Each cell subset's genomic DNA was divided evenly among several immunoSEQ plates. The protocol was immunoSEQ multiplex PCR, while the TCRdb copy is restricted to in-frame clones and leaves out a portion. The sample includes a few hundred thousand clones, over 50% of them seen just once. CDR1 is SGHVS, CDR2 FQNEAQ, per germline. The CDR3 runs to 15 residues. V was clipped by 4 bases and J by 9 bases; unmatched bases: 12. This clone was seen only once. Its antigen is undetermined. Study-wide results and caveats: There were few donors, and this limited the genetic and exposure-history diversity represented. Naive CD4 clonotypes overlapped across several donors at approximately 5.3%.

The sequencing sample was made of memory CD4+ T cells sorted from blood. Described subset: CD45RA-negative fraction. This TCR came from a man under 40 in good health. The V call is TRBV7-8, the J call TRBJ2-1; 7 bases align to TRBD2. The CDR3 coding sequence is TGTGCCAGCAGCTCGGGACTACGCACTAACACTGAGCAGTTCTTC. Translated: CASSSGLRTNTEQFF.